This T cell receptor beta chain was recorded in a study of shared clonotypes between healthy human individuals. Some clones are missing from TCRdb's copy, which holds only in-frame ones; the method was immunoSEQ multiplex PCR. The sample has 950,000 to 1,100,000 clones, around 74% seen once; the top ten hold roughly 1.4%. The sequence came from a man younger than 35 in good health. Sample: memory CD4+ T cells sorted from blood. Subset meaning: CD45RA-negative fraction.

Here the CDR3 DNA reads TGTGCCAGCTCACCAGAAAGCGGGGGGGCCTACGAGCAGTACTTC. Translated: CASSPESGGAYEQYF. The chain employs TRBV18 and TRBJ2-7, with 10 bases identical to TRBD2. This CDR3 region has 15 residues. Germline CDR1 KGHSH, CDR2 LQKENI. Trimming cost V 2 bases and J 2 bases; bases outside gene matches: 3.